This T cell receptor (beta chain) derives from a study of blood T cell repertoires in COVID-19. Study as a whole: COVID-19 samples collected from the United States, Italy and Spain covered acute and convalescent phases. Nucleic acid was either cDNA or gDNA, and it came from T cells, B-cell-depleted T cells, or PBMCs.

Seattle patient enrollment occurred during active infection, with longitudinal follow-up thereafter. Original analysis: Amplification from reference gene primers served as the basis for estimated nucleated cell counts. Profiling relied on immunoSEQ multiplex PCR, and the TCRdb table lists in-frame clones only, not all of them. The V and J calls and the clone size are those of that table, but D and trimming were determined from the DNA. The repertoire holds about 190,000 clones, with roughly 80% as singletons. Sequenced sample: peripheral blood. This TCR came from a woman aged 60-75 years with COVID-19, enrolled during active disease.

CDR3: CAYSRVVTEAFF. The CDR3 DNA reads as TGTGCCTACTCCAGGGTTGTCACTGAAGCTTTCTTT. J is TRBJ1-1 and V is TRBV30; a weak D match, TRBD1 (5 bases). Trimming pared 7 bases from V and 4 bases from J, leaving 13 bases between. CDR1 and CDR2 (germline): GTSNPN, SVGIG (reference sequence). This CDR3 contains 12 residues.